Here is one TCR beta chain with its context. The CDR3 contains 14 residues. Between the trimmed V and J ends, which lost 3 bases and 4 bases, there was a span of 13 bases. CDR1 SGHRS and CDR2 YFSETQ come from the germline V gene. The data derive from a study of T cell changes during pregnancy in multiple sclerosis. Repertoires were generated with immunoSEQ multiplex PCR, while TCRdb's copy carries only in-frame clones and drops some. The table has around 75,000 clones, 94% seen once. The sequenced sample was CD4+ T cells from peripheral blood mononuclear cells, obtained after pregnancy. The genes are TRBV5-1 and TRBJ1-2; the D gene is possibly TRBD1 (5 bases). The source is a female donor with multiple sclerosis, enrolled in a pregnancy study. The CDR3 loop reads CASSYSGGAYGYTF. CDR3 nucleotides: TGCGCCAGCAGCTACTCCGGGGGTGCCTATGGCTACACCTTC.